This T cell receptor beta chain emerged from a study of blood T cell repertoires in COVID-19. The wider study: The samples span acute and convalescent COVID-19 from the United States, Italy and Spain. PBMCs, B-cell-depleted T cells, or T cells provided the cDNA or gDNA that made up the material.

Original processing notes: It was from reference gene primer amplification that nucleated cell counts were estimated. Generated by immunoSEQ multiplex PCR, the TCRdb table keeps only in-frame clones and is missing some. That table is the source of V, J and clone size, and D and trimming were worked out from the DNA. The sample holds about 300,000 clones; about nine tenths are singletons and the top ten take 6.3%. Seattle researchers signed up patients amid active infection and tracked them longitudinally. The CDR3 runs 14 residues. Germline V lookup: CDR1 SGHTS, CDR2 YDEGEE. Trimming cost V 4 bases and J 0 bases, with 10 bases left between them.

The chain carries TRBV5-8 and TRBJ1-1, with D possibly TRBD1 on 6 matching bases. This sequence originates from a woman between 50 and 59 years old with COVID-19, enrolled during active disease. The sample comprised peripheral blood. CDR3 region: CASSPDSVNTEAFF. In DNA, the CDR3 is TGTGCCAGCAGCCCGGACAGCGTGAACACTGAAGCTTTCTTT. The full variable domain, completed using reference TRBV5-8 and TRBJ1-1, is EAGVTQSPTHLIKTRGQQATLRCSPISGHTSVYWYQQALGLGLQFLLWYDEGEERNRGNFPPRFSGRQFPNYSSELNVNALELEDSALYLCASSPDSVNTEAFFGQGTRLTVV.